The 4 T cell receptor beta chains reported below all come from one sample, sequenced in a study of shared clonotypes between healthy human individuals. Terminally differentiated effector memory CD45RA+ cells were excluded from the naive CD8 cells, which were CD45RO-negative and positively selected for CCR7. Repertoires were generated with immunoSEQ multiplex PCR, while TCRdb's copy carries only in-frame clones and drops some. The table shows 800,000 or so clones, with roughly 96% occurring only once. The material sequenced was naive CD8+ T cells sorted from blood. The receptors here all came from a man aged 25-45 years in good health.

CDR3 nucleotides: TGTGCCAGCAGGCCGGGACTAAACTACGAGCAGTACTTC. It specifies CASRPGLNYEQYF. The rearrangement links TRBV6-5 to TRBJ2-7; TRBD2 matches 7 bases. The germline CDR1 and CDR2 sequences are MNHEY and SVGAGI. CDR3 length: 13 residues. J lost 3 bases, V lost 6 bases, and 5 bases had no gene match.

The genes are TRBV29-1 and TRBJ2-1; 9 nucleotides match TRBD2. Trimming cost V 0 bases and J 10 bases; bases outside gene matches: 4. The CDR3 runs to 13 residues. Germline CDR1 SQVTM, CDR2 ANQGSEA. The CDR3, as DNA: TGCAGCGTTGAAGAGACTAGCGGATTGGAGCAGTTCTTC. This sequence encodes CSVEETSGLEQFF.

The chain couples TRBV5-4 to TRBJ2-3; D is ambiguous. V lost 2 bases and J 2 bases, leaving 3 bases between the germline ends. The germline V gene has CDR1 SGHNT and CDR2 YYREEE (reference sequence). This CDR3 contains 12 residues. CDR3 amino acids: CASSFNTDTQYF. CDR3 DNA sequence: TGTGCCAGCAGCTTCAACACAGATACGCAGTATTTT.

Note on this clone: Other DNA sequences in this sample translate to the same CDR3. CDR3: CASSSLTGELFF. The CDR3 coding sequence is TGTGCCAGCAGCTCTCTGACCGGGGAGCTGTTTTTT. J is TRBJ2-2 and V is TRBV11-3, with D hard to call. Germline-derived CDR1 and CDR2 are SGHNT and YENEEA. The CDR3 is 12 residues long. V lost 4 bases and J lost 5, with 5 bases in between.